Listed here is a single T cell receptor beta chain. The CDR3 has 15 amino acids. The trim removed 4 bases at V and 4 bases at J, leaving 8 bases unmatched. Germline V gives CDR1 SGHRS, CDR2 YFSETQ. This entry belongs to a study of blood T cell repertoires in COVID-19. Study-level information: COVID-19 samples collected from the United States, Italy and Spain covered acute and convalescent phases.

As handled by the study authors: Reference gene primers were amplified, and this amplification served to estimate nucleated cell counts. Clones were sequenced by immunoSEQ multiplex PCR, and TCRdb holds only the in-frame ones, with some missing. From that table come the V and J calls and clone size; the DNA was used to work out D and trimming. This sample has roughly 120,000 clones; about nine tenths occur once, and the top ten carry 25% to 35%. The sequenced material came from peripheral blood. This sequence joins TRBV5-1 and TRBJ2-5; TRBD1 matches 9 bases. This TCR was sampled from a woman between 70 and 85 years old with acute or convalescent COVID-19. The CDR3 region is CASSTGQGKGETQYF. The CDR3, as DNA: TGCGCCAGCAGCACGGGACAGGGAAAGGGAGAGACCCAGTACTTC.